This T cell receptor beta chain stems from a study of CD8 T cells in Susac syndrome. Looked up from germline, CDR1 is LGHNA and CDR2 is YNFKEQ. J was trimmed by 2 bases and V by 1 base; bases with no gene match: 3. The length of the CDR3 is 16 residues. Random hexamers were used to reverse transcribe the RNA input (about 0.5 to 1 ug). TCRdb passed the immunoSEQ multiplex PCR reads through MiXCR, listing each CDR3 protein once. The table shows around 200,000 distinct CDR3 sequences, with approximately 94% occurring only once. Sequences were obtained from CD4+ T cells from PBMCs. This chain uses TRBV4-2 with TRBJ2-1, with 9 bases identical to TRBD1. The clonotype originates from a human donor with Susac syndrome. The CDR3: CASSQAGQGTYNEQFF. CDR3 in DNA: TGTGCCAGCAGCCAAGCGGGACAGGGAACCTACAATGAGCAGTTCTTC.